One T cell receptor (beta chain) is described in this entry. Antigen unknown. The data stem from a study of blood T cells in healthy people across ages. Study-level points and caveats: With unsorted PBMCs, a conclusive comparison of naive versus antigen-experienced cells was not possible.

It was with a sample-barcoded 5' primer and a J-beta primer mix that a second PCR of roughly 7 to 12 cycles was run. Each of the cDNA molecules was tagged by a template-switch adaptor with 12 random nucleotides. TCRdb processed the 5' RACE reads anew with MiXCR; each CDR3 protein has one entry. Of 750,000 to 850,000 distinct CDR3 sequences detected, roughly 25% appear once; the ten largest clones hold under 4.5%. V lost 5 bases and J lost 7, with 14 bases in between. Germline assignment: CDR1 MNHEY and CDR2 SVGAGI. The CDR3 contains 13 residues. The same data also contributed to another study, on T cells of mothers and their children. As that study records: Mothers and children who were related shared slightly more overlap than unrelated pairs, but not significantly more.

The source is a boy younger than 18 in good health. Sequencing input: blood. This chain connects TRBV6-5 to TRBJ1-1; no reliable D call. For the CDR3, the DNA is TGTGCCAGCAGTGGGATAGCTGGAGGTGAAGCTTTCTTT. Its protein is CASSGIAGGEAFF.